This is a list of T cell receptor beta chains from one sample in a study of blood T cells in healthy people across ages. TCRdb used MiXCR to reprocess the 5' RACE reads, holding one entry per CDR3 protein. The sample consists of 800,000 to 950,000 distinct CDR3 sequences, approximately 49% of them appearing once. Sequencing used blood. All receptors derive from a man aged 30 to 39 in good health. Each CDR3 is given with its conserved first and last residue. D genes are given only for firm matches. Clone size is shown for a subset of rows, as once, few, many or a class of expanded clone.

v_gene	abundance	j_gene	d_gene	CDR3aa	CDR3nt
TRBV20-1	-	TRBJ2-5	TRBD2	CSARDSAGVWTQYF	TGCAGTGCTAGAGATTCAGCGGGGGTGTGGACCCAGTACTTC
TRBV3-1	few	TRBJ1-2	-	CASSQGIPGGYTF	TGTGCCAGCAGCCAAGGAATCCCGGGGGGCTACACCTTC
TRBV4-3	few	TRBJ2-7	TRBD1	CASSQGQGSGSYEQYF	TGCGCCAGCAGCCAAGGACAGGGGAGCGGGTCCTACGAGCAGTACTTC
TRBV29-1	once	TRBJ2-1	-	CSVEGARRVYSYNEQFF	TGCAGCGTTGAAGGCGCGCGACGGGTTTACTCCTACAATGAGCAGTTCTTC
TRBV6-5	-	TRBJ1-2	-	CASSSATGDPTIYGYTF	TGTGCCAGCAGTTCCGCTACCGGGGACCCAACGATCTATGGCTACACCTTC
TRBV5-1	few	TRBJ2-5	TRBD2	CASSFVASGAQETQYF	TGCGCCAGCAGCTTTGTGGCTAGCGGGGCGCAAGAGACCCAGTACTTC
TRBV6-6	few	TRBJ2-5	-	CASSSQQGGQETQYF	TGTGCCAGCAGTTCTCAACAAGGGGGTCAAGAGACCCAGTACTTC
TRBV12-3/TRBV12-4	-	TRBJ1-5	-	CASSLGRGVQPQHF	TGTGCCAGCAGTTTGGGTCGGGGGGTCCAGCCCCAGCATTTT
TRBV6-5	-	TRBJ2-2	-	CASRKGSTNTGELFF	TGTGCCAGCAGGAAGGGGTCAACAAACACCGGGGAGCTGTTTTTT
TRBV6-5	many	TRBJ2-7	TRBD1	CASRGQVSYEQYF	TGTGCCAGCAGGGGACAGGTCTCCTACGAGCAGTACTTC
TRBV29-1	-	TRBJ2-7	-	CSVKISGTETYEQYF	TGCAGCGTTAAAATATCCGGGACTGAGACCTACGAGCAGTACTTC
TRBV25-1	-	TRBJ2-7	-	CASRPGFEGYEQYF	TGTGCCAGCAGACCGGGCTTCGAAGGGTACGAGCAGTACTTC
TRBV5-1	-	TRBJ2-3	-	CASSTTPGTDTQYF	TGCGCCAGCAGCACAACGCCGGGTACAGATACGCAGTATTTT
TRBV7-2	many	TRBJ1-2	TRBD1	CASSLYRGNYGYTF	TGTGCCAGCAGCTTATACAGGGGGAACTATGGCTACACCTTC
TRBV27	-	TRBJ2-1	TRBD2	CASSADGGGSYNEQFF	TGTGCCAGCAGTGCCGACGGGGGGGGCTCCTACAATGAGCAGTTCTTC
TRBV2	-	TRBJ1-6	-	CASMSQINSPLHF	TGTGCCAGCATGAGTCAGATTAATTCACCCCTCCACTTT
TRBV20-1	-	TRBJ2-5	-	CSARMYNQETQYF	TGCAGTGCTAGAATGTACAACCAAGAGACCCAGTACTTC
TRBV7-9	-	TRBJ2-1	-	CASSPVVPGNEQFF	TGTGCCAGCAGTCCCGTGGTGCCTGGTAATGAGCAGTTCTTC
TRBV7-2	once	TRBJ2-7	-	CASSFGTTIQNGQYF	TGTGCCAGCAGCTTCGGGACAACGATCCAAAACGGGCAGTACTTC
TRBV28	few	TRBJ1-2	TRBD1	CASTPSGTGLYGYTF	TGTGCCAGCACCCCTTCAGGGACAGGTCTTTATGGCTACACCTTC
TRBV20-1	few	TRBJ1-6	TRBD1	CSARNDREFAYNSPLHF	TGCAGTGCTAGAAATGACAGGGAATTCGCCTATAATTCACCCCTCCACTTT
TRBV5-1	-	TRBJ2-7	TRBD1	CASSPLTGGGYEQYF	TGCGCCAGCAGCCCTCTGACAGGGGGCGGTTACGAGCAGTACTTC
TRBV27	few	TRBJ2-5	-	CASSSLAHQETQYF	TGTGCCAGCAGTTCGCTAGCCCACCAAGAGACCCAGTACTTC
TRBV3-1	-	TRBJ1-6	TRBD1	CASSQADRGSPFHF	TGTGCCAGCAGCCAAGCGGACAGGGGTTCACCCTTCCACTTT
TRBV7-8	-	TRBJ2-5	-	CASKAGVETQYF	TGTGCCAGCAAGGCCGGGGTGGAGACCCAGTACTTC
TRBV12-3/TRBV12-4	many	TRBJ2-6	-	CASSLHSNSGANVLTF	TGTGCCAGCAGTTTGCACAGTAACTCTGGGGCCAACGTCCTGACTTTC
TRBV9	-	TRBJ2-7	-	CASSVETIYNEQYF	TGTGCCAGCAGCGTAGAGACTATATACAATGAGCAGTACTTC
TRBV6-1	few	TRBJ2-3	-	CASSADRRGTDTQYF	TGTGCCAGCAGTGCCGACCGGCGTGGGACAGATACGCAGTATTTT
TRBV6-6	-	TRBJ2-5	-	CASTESNREETQYF	TGTGCCAGCACCGAGTCGAACAGGGAAGAGACCCAGTACTTC
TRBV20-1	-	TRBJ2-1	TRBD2	CSARAPPGTRNNEQFF	TGCAGTGCTAGAGCCCCCCCCGGGACTAGAAACAATGAGCAGTTCTTC
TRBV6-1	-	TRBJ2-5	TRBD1	CASSVGQGIETQYF	TGTGCCAGCAGTGTGGGACAGGGGATAGAGACCCAGTACTTC
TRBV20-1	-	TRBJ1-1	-	CSARVETVAFF	TGCAGTGCTCGGGTGGAGACTGTGGCTTTCTTT
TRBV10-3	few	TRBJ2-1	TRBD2	CAISGGGSYNEQFF	TGTGCCATCAGTGGGGGGGGCTCCTACAATGAGCAGTTCTTC
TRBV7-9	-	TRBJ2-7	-	CASSREGHSYEQYF	TGTGCCAGCAGCCGTGAGGGCCACTCCTACGAGCAGTACTTC
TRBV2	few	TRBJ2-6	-	CASEIFSGANVLTF	TGTGCCAGCGAAATTTTCTCTGGGGCCAACGTCCTGACTTTC
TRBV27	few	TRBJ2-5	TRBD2	CASSLGSGQGGETQYF	TGTGCCAGCAGTTTAGGTAGCGGGCAGGGTGGAGAGACCCAGTACTTC
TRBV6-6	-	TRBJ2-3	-	CASSPPRPDTQYF	TGTGCCAGCAGTCCCCCCCGCCCAGATACGCAGTATTTT